This note documents a single TCR beta chain sequence. What it recognizes is unknown. MiXCR, run by TCRdb on the 5' RACE reads, gives a single entry per CDR3 protein. The sample lists roughly 40,000 distinct CDR3 sequences, 6% to 7% occurring once. Germline CDR1 MGHRA, CDR2 YSYEKL. Losses at the gene ends were 4 bases for V and 9 bases for J; bases not matched to a gene: 10. This CDR3 comprises 16 residues. This specimen comes from a study of T-cell memory formation after mild COVID-19. Broader study findings: Some clones that responded turned up in pre-infection memory, which suggests that cross-reactive memory joined in.

The chain carries TRBV4-1 and TRBJ1-6; 9 bases agree with TRBD1. The TCR comes from an adult who had mild COVID-19 (a few samples of this study predate the infection). Cell type and time point are not known. Input material: PBMCs or a T cell subset sorted from them (not recorded which). The CDR3 loop reads CASSRGQGEEFSPLHF. In DNA form, the CDR3 reads TGCGCCAGCAGCCGGGGACAGGGCGAGGAATTTTCACCCCTCCACTTT.